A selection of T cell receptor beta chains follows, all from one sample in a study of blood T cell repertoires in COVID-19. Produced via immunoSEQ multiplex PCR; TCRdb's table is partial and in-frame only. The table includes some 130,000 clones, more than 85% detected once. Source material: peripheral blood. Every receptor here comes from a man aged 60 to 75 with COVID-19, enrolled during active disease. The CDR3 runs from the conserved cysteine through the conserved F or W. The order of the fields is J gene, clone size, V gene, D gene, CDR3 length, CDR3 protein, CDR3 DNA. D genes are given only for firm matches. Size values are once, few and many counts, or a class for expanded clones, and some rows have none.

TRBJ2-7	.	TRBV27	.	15	CASRFGLGGAYEQYF	TGTGCCAGCCGTTTTGGGTTGGGGGGAGCCTACGAGCAGTACTTC
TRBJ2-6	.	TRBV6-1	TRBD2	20	CASSDALLAGVLSGANVLTF	TGTGCCAGCAGTGACGCCTTACTAGCGGGGGTGCTCTCTGGGGCCAACGTCCTGACTTTC
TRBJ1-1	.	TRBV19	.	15	CASSPTGRVNTEAFF	TGTGCCAGTAGTCCAACAGGGAGGGTGAACACTGAAGCTTTCTTT
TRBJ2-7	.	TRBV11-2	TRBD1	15	CASSSVGTASYEQYF	TGTGCCAGCAGCTCGGTGGGGACAGCCTCCTACGAGCAGTACTTC
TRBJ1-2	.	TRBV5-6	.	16	CASSLPVDRKNYGYTF	TGTGCCAGCAGCTTACCCGTAGACAGGAAGAACTATGGCTACACCTTC
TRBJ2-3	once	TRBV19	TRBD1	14	CASSRDRGTDTQYF	TGTGCCAGTAGCCGGGACAGGGGGACAGATACGCAGTATTTT
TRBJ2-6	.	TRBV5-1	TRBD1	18	CASSIQDRAGPGANVLTF	TGCGCCAGCAGCATCCAGGACAGGGCCGGCCCTGGGGCCAACGTCCTGACTTTC
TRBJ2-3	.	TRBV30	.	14	CAWSVVLGQDTQYF	TGTGCCTGGAGTGTAGTCCTGGGGCAAGATACGCAGTATTTT
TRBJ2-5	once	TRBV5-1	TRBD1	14	CASTPGTAQETQYF	TGCGCCAGCACCCCCGGGACAGCCCAAGAGACCCAGTACTTC
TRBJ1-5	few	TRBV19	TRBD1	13	CASRQGAGQPQHF	TGTGCCAGTAGACAGGGGGCTGGTCAGCCCCAGCATTTT
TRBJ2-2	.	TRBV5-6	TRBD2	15	CASSVRLAFTGELFF	TGTGCCAGCAGCGTAAGACTAGCTTTCACCGGGGAGCTGTTTTTT
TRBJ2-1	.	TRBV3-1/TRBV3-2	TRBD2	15	CASSQQRGHYNEQFF	TGTGCCAGCAGCCAACAGCGGGGGCACTACAATGAGCAGTTCTTC
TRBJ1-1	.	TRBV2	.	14	CASCPGQRNTEAFF	TGTGCCAGCTGCCCAGGACAGAGAAACACTGAAGCTTTCTTT
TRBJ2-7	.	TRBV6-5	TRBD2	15	CASSYSRLAVYEQYF	TGTGCCAGCAGTTACTCGAGGCTAGCGGTCTACGAGCAGTACTTC
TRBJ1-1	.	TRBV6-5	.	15	CASSYSKPTGTEAFF	TGTGCCAGCAGTTACTCGAAGCCCACGGGGACTGAAGCTTTCTTT
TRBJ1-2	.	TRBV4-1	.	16	CASSQTSRGGFHGYTF	TGCGCCAGCAGCCAAACCAGCCGGGGTGGATTTCATGGCTACACCTTC
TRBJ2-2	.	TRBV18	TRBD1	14	CASSTQQGRGELFF	TGTGCCAGCTCAACTCAACAGGGGAGAGGGGAGCTGTTTTTT
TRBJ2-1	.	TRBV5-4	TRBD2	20	CASSTAGTSGGLLSYNEQFF	TGTGCCAGCAGCACAGCAGGGACTAGCGGGGGGCTCCTCTCCTACAATGAGCAGTTCTTC
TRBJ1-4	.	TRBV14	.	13	CASSQVAGEKLFF	TGTGCCAGCAGCCAAGTGGCAGGGGAAAAACTGTTTTTT
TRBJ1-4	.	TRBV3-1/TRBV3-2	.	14	CASSTGDSWEKLFF	TGTGCCAGCAGCACGGGGGACTCATGGGAAAAACTGTTTTTT
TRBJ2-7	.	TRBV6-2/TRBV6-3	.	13	CASSTGLETGGYF	TGTGCCAGCAGCACCGGATTAGAGACAGGAGGTTACTTC
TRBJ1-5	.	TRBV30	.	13	CAWGRGMGQPQHF	TGTGCCTGGGGCAGGGGAATGGGCCAGCCCCAGCATTTT
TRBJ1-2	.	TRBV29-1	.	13	CSARPGGNYGYTF	TGCAGCGCCCGACCGGGGGGTAACTATGGCTACACCTTC
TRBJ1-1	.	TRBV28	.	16	CASSLSGQSPNTEAFF	TGTGCCAGCAGTTTATCTGGACAGTCACCAAACACTGAAGCTTTCTTT
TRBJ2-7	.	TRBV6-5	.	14	CASSSGLSSYEQYF	TGTGCCAGCAGTTCGGGACTGTCATCCTACGAGCAGTACTTC
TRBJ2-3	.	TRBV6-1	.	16	CASSGGALAETDTQYF	TGTGCCAGCAGTGGGGGGGCCCTAGCGGAAACAGATACGCAGTATTTT
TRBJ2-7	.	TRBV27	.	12	CASNERGGEQYF	TGTGCCAGCAACGAGAGGGGGGGCGAGCAGTACTTC
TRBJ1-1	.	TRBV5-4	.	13	CASGRLGGTEAFF	TGTGCCAGCGGTCGATTGGGGGGCACTGAAGCTTTCTTT
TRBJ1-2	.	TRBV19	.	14	CASNGGTSNYGYTF	TGTGCCAGTAACGGAGGAACGTCTAACTATGGCTACACCTTC
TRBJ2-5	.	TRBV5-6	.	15	CASSLEAGFGETQYF	TGTGCCAGCAGCTTGGAGGCGGGTTTTGGAGAGACCCAGTACTTC
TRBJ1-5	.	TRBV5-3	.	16	CARSGRVMVGNQPQHF	TGTGCCAGAAGCGGCAGGGTAATGGTCGGCAATCAGCCCCAGCATTTT
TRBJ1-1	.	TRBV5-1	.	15	CASSLNDLRDTEAFF	TGCGCCAGCAGCTTAAACGATCTGAGGGACACTGAAGCTTTCTTT
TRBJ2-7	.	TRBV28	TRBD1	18	CASSRTRAGTGGGYEQYF	TGTGCCAGCAGTCGTACGAGAGCCGGGACAGGGGGTGGTTACGAGCAGTACTTC
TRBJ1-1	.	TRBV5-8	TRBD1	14	CASSWGQGWTEAFF	TGTGCCAGCAGCTGGGGACAGGGGTGGACTGAAGCTTTCTTT
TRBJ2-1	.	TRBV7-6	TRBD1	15	CASTSMGQLDNEQFF	TGTGCCAGCACCTCAATGGGACAGCTCGACAATGAGCAGTTCTTC
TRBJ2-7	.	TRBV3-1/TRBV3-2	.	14	CASSQKEGGVEQYF	TGTGCCAGCAGCCAAAAAGAGGGTGGAGTTGAGCAGTACTTC
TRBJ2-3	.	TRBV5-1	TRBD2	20	CASSLAPKRGGMSSTDTQYF	TGCGCCAGCAGCTTGGCCCCAAAGCGGGGGGGAATGTCTAGCACAGATACGCAGTATTTT
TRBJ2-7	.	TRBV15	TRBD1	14	CATSSRDRAVEQYF	TGTGCCACCAGCAGTAGGGACAGGGCTGTCGAGCAGTACTTC
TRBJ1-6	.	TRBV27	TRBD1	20	CASSLRFRGTGGGWNSPLHF	TGTGCCAGCAGTTTACGGTTCCGCGGGACAGGGGGCGGATGGAATTCACCCCTCCACTTT
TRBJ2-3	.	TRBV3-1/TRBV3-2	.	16	CASSHKAGGIADTQYF	TGTGCCAGCAGCCATAAGGCTGGGGGGATAGCAGATACGCAGTATTTT
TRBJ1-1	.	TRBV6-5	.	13	CASSYRQNTEAFF	TGTGCCAGCAGTTACCGACAGAACACTGAAGCTTTCTTT
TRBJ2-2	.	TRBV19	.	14	CASSIDTVVGELFF	TGTGCCAGTAGTATAGACACTGTGGTCGGGGAGCTGTTTTTT
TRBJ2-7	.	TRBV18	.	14	CASSPGAGSYEQYF	TGTGCCAGCTCACCAGGGGCGGGGAGCTACGAGCAGTACTTC
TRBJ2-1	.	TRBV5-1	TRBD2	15	CASSRGTSSEDEQFF	TGCGCCAGCAGCCGAGGGACTAGCAGCGAGGATGAGCAGTTCTTC
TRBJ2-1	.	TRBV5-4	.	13	CASTPRASDEQFF	TGTGCCAGCACCCCCAGGGCCAGCGATGAGCAGTTCTTC
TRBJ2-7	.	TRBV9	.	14	CASSTSTGTYEQYF	TGTGCCAGCAGCACCTCGACAGGTACCTACGAGCAGTACTTC
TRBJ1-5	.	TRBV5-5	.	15	CASSSSGISGQPQHF	TGTGCCAGCAGCTCCAGTGGAATTTCGGGACAGCCCCAGCATTTT